The 14 T cell receptor beta chains given below trace back to one sample, sequenced in a study of T cell repertoires in cytomegalovirus infection. In TCRdb, the reads were re-called with MiXCR into one record per CDR3 protein. The data contain over 200,000 distinct CDR3 sequences, approximately 15% of them singletons. The specimen sequenced was PBMCs. The source is a human donor in good health (CMV status not recorded). Some clones in this sample may be carry-over from other donors' samples.

This clonotype was found many times. Its ends do not fully match the called genes, so a read error is possible. The chain has TRBV10-3 and TRBJ2-1, with 8 nucleotides matching TRBD2. This CDR3 contains 14 residues. Germline V lookup: CDR1 ENHRY, CDR2 SYGVKD. This chain's CDR3 is CAIQAGASFNEQFF. DNA of the CDR3: TGTGCCATCCAAGCGGGGGCATCCTTCAATGAGCAGTTCTTC.

This clonotype appeared a few times. The chain is built from TRBV6-2 or TRBV6-3 and TRBJ2-3, with D unclear. Trimming removed 0 bases at V and 2 bases at J, with 18 bases between. There are 18 residues in the CDR3. Germline CDR1 reads MNHEY; CDR2 reads SVGEGT. The CDR3 region has the DNA TGTGCCAGCAGTTACTCTATCGGAAACAGACGAATCACAGATACGCAGTATTTT. Translation: CASSYSIGNRRITDTQYF.

As for this clonotype: This sequence may be a read error, since a much larger clone differs from it by one base. The chain joins TRBV28 to TRBJ2-1; D is ambiguous. The CDR3 spans 14 residues. The ends were cut back, 9 bases at V and 0 bases at J, with 12 bases in the middle. The V gene's germline CDR1 is MDHEN and CDR2 SYDVKM. The chain's CDR3 is CARNPKSSYNEQFF. As DNA, the CDR3 is TGTGCCAGAAATCCGAAGAGCTCCTACAATGAGCAGTTCTTC.

In this sample, this clonotype turned up many times. This chain joins TRBV7-8 and TRBJ1-1; D gene uncertain. Germline CDR1 SGHVS, CDR2 FQNEAQ. This CDR3 has 14 amino acids. V was cut by 3 bases and J by 3 bases, with 11 bases left in between. The CDR3 DNA is TGTGCCAGCAGCTTCCCGACGGGGTACACTGAAGCTTTCTTT. It specifies CASSFPTGYTEAFF.

This clonotype has a count of ten or more. A read error may produce the germline difference seen at one junction end. The rearrangement uses TRBV7-8 and TRBJ2-1; no reliable D call. The CDR3 extends over 14 amino acids. Germline V gives CDR1 SGHVS, CDR2 FQNEAQ. CDR3 sequence reads: CASSHEYSNNEQFF. CDR3 sequence (DNA): TGTGCCAGCAGCCATGAGTACTCCAACAATGAGCAGTTCTTC.

This clonotype was detected many times. The chain combines TRBV7-2 with TRBJ2-7; D may be TRBD1 (6 bases). CDR3 size: 11 residues. Germline V gene lookup returns CDR1 SGHTA and CDR2 FQGNSA. The V gene lost 5 bases and the J gene lost 6 bases, with 8 bases spanning the gap. CDR3 DNA: TGTGCCAGCAGCCGAGGGGGCGAGCAGTACTTC. Protein product: CASSRGGEQYF.

This clonotype appeared many times. V usage is TRBV7-2 and J usage is TRBJ2-1, with 13 nucleotides matching TRBD2. The CDR3 has 16 residues. V lost 1 base to trimming and J lost 9 bases; unmatched junction nucleotides: 6. Germline V gene lookup returns CDR1 SGHTA and CDR2 FQGNSA. The CDR3 coding sequence is TGTGCCAGCAGCTTAGAGGGACTAGCGGGATTCGCTGAGCAGTTCTTC. Encoded protein: CASSLEGLAGFAEQFF.

This clonotype was seen repeatedly, ten times or more. The V call is TRBV29-1, the J call TRBJ1-2, with 7 nucleotides matching TRBD1. V lost 6 bases and J lost 4; bases outside the gene matches: 17. Per germline, CDR1 SQVTM and CDR2 ANQGSEA. This CDR3 is 16 amino acids long. CDR3 bases: TGCAGCGTGGAGTACTCGGGGCAGGGGGACCCCTATGGCTACACCTTC. It translates to CSVEYSGQGDPYGYTF.

The J gene is TRBJ2-7, the V gene TRBV20-1; maybe TRBD1 (6 bases). V dropped 5 bases and J dropped 4 bases, with 12 bases sitting between them. The CDR3 consists of 12 residues. CDR1 is DFQATT, CDR2 SNEGSKA, per germline (reference sequence). The CDR3 reads CSAAGTSYEQYF. The CDR3 coding sequence is TGCAGTGCTGCCGGGACATCATACGAGCAGTACTTC.

A few counts support this clonotype. J is TRBJ1-1 and V is TRBV2, with 12 nucleotides matching TRBD1. The V and J ends lost 7 bases and 1 base, in that order; junction bases with no gene match: 19. This CDR3 region has 20 residues. Germline CDR1 SNHLY, CDR2 FYNNEI. CDR3 region: CASNKGQGAFGKLENTEAFF. The CDR3 DNA reads TGTGCCAGCAACAAGGGACAGGGGGCGTTTGGGAAGTTGGAGAACACTGAAGCTTTCTTT.

This clonotype came up a few times. The chain is built from TRBV23-1 and TRBJ2-7; 7 nucleotides agree with TRBD1. TRBV23-1 is an ORF, with its function uncertain. The CDR3 consists of 13 residues. The junction had 8 bases not matched to a gene; V was cut back by 9 bases and J by 3 bases. CDR3 loop: CASKNRGDYEQYF. In DNA, the CDR3 is TGCGCCAGTAAAAACAGGGGAGACTACGAGCAGTACTTC.

This clonotype has only a few counts. The rearrangement uses TRBV7-1 and TRBJ1-1; TRBD1 aligns across 12 bases. TRBV7-1 is designated an ORF whose function remains uncertain. V lost 5 bases to trimming and J lost 5 bases; unmatched junction nucleotides: 9. The CDR3 is 16 residues long. In DNA form, the CDR3 reads TGTGCCAGCAGCATGGGGACAGGGGGCATGTGGACTGAAGCTTTCTTT. It yields the protein CASSMGTGGMWTEAFF.

V gene TRBV7-9 combines with J gene TRBJ2-5; unclear D gene. CDR1 SEHNR and CDR2 FQNEAQ come from the germline V gene (reference sequence). V gave up 3 bases and J gave up 0 bases, with 8 bases separating them. This CDR3 is built from 14 residues. DNA of the CDR3: TGTGCCAGCAGCTTCCCGACGGACCAAGAGACCCAGTACTTC. It codes for CASSFPTDQETQYF. Looking up the rest from reference TRBV7-9 and TRBJ2-5 gives the full variable domain: DTGVSQNPRHKITKRGQNVTFRCDPISEHNRLYWYRQTLGQGPEFLTYFQNEAQLEKSRLLSDRFSAERPKGSFSTLEIQRTEQGDSAMYLCASSFPTDQETQYFGPGTRLLVL.

The chain recombines TRBV13 with TRBJ2-2; TRBD2 matches 14 bases. Unmatched junction bases numbered 6, after V lost 4 bases and J lost 5 bases. From germline, CDR1 is PRHDT and CDR2 FYEKMQ (reference sequence). This CDR3 has 17 residues. This CDR3 is CASSSRTSGRNTGELFF. In DNA form, the CDR3 reads TGTGCCAGCAGCTCCAGGACTAGCGGGAGGAATACCGGGGAGCTGTTTTTT.